This passage covers 24 T cell receptor beta chains from one sample sequenced in a study of PD-1 blockade in classical Hodgkin lymphoma. Each patient relapsed following autologous stem cell transplantation, and prior brentuximab vedotin exposure differed. Measured with immunoSEQ multiplex PCR; TCRdb has only the in-frame clones, and not every one. The sample consists of under 30,000 clones, about two thirds of them appearing once. The material sequenced was peripheral blood mononuclear cells (PBMCs), taken before the second cycle of nivolumab. The receptors originated from a human donor with classical Hodgkin lymphoma.

This chain joins TRBV25-1 and TRBJ1-1; D is perhaps TRBD1 (5 bases). Germline lookup yields CDR1 MGHDK and CDR2 SYGVNS. The CDR3 consists of 15 residues. V lost 1 base to trimming and J lost 0 bases, with 9 bases between them. CDR3 sequence reads: CASSESGAMNTEAFF. DNA of the CDR3: TGTGCCAGCAGTGAATCCGGGGCCATGAACACTGAAGCTTTCTTT.

This clone was found a few times. The chain has TRBV27 and TRBJ1-1, with D possibly matching TRBD1 (6 bases). The germline V and J ends were trimmed by 2 bases and 3 bases, with 7 bases remaining between them. The germline V gene has CDR1 MNHEY and CDR2 SMNVEV (reference sequence). The CDR3 is 13 residues long. The DNA of the CDR3 is TGTGCCAGCAGTTTACAGGGGTACACTGAAGCTTTCTTT. Translating gives CASSLQGYTEAFF.

CDR3 sequence reads: CASSASPRGGDEQFF. CDR3 in DNA: TGTGCCAGCAGTGCTAGCCCCCGGGGGGGCGATGAGCAGTTCTTC. The chain recombines TRBV6-5 with TRBJ2-1, with 8 bases lining up with TRBD2. V shed 5 bases and J 8 bases; nucleotides not matched to a gene: 11. The V gene's germline CDR1 is MNHEY and CDR2 SVGAGI. The CDR3 extends over 15 amino acids.

This chain links TRBV7-9 with TRBJ1-1; D is uncertain. CDR1 and CDR2 (germline): SEHNR, FQNEAQ (reference sequence). Trimming shortened V by 2 bases and J by 6 bases, and 22 bases separated the two germline ends. This CDR3 spans 17 amino acids. This CDR3 reads CASSLPKAPSANAEAFF. Written as DNA, the CDR3 is TGTGCCAGCAGCTTACCAAAGGCCCCGTCGGCTAACGCTGAAGCTTTCTTT. Full variable domain (missing parts from reference TRBV7-9 and TRBJ1-1): DTGVSQNPRHKITKRGQNVTFRCDPISEHNRLYWYRQTLGQGPEFLTYFQNEAQLEKSRLLSDRFSAERPKGSFSTLEIQRTEQGDSAMYLCASSLPKAPSANAEAFFGQGTRLTVV.

V is TRBV7-2 and J is TRBJ2-1, with 9 bases fitting TRBD1. This CDR3 is 15 amino acids long. CDR1 and CDR2 (germline): SGHTA, FQGNSA. V lost 5 bases to trimming and J lost 6 bases; unmatched junction nucleotides: 8. The CDR3 DNA reads TGTGCCAGCAGCGGCGCGCGACAGGGGGGCAATGAGCAGTTCTTC. This sequence encodes CASSGARQGGNEQFF.

The V call is TRBV21-1, the J call TRBJ2-3. TRBV21-1 is classified as a pseudogene. The CDR3 sequence is 17 residues long. The CDR3 nucleotides read TGTGCCAGCAGCAAAGCCCTAGACACTCGAACGAGAGATACGCAGTATTTT. It yields the protein CASSKALDTRTRDTQYF.

This clone was found a few times. The chain carries TRBV28 and TRBJ1-5, with D unclear. The germline V and J ends were trimmed by 5 bases and 6 bases, with 11 bases remaining between them. The CDR3 has 13 residues. Germline-derived CDR1 and CDR2 are MDHEN and SYDVKM. CDR3 in amino acids: CASSLDQLQPQHF. Written as DNA, the CDR3 is TGTGCCAGCAGTCTAGACCAACTTCAGCCCCAGCATTTT.

This rearrangement joins TRBV6-5 to TRBJ2-1, with 9 bases that match TRBD1. The CDR3 length is 15 residues. Germline assignment: CDR1 MNHEY and CDR2 SVGAGI. Trimming cost V 6 bases and J 5 bases; bases outside gene matches: 8. CDR3 sequence reads: CASSLDRGTNNEQFF. The CDR3 bases are TGTGCCAGCAGCCTCGACAGGGGGACAAACAATGAGCAGTTCTTC.

This clone was seen a few times. CDR3 sequence reads: CASRDISPLHF. The CDR3 DNA sequence: TGTGCCAGCAGGGATATTTCACCCCTCCACTTT. The rearrangement links TRBV2 to TRBJ1-6; D is uncertain. Germline V gives CDR1 SNHLY, CDR2 FYNNEI. Trimming removed 6 bases at V and 9 bases at J, with 6 bases between. The length of the CDR3 is 11 residues.

This clone is categorized as medium-sized (0.01 to 0.1%). The chain recombines TRBV9 with TRBJ1-2; D is ambiguous. The CDR3 loop spans 12 amino acids. V lost 2 bases and J lost 8, with 10 bases in between. Germline V gene data show CDR1 as SGDLS and CDR2 as YYNGEE. The DNA for the CDR3 is TGTGCCAGCAGCGTCTCGAGAAGCGGCTACACCTTC. As protein: CASSVSRSGYTF.

The V and J genes are TRBV29-1 and TRBJ2-3; the match to TRBD1 covers 8 bases. Losses at the gene ends were 1 base for V and 4 bases for J; bases not matched to a gene: 10. Germline loops: CDR1 SQVTM, CDR2 ANQGSEA. This CDR3 contains 16 residues. CDR3 DNA sequence: TGCAGCGTTGAAGTAAATCAGGACAGGGTGTCAGATACGCAGTATTTT. Translating it yields CSVEVNQDRVSDTQYF.

The CDR3 loop is CASSPLDTDTQYF. The CDR3 coding sequence is TGTGCCAGCAGCCCCCTAGACACAGATACGCAGTATTTT. The genes are TRBV7-8 and TRBJ2-3; no reliable D call. The CDR3 covers 13 residues. V lost 5 bases, J lost 2 bases, and 8 bases lay in between. CDR1 and CDR2 (germline): SGHVS, FQNEAQ.

V usage is TRBV7-9 and J usage is TRBJ2-2, with D possibly being TRBD1 or TRBD2 (5 bases each). Trimming took 5 bases from V and 5 from J, leaving 6 bases between them. The CDR3 is 12 amino acids. Per germline, CDR1 SEHNR and CDR2 FQNEAQ (reference sequence). CDR3 sequence (DNA): TGTGCCAGCAGCGAGGGGACCGGGGAGCTGTTTTTT. This encodes CASSEGTGELFF.

The chain links TRBV18 to TRBJ1-3; 7 bases fit TRBD1. There are 17 residues in the CDR3. The V and J ends lost 4 bases and 2 bases, in that order; junction bases with no gene match: 11. Germline V gives CDR1 KGHSH, CDR2 LQKENI. This CDR3 reads CASSRRDSPVPGNTIYF. For the CDR3, the DNA is TGTGCCAGCTCACGGAGGGACAGCCCGGTACCTGGAAACACCATATATTTT.

This chain connects TRBV19 to TRBJ2-3; a weak D match, TRBD2 (6 bases). Germline V gene sequence: CDR1 LNHDA, CDR2 SQIVND (reference sequence). The CDR3 loop spans 14 amino acids. V was cut by 10 bases and J by 5 bases, with 19 bases left in between. The CDR3 reads CATRVVGEVDTQYF. CDR3 coding DNA: TGTGCCACCCGGGTGGTAGGGGAGGTAGATACGCAGTATTTT.

The chain has TRBV19 and TRBJ1-1; D is possibly TRBD1 (6 bases). Per germline, CDR1 LNHDA and CDR2 SQIVND (reference sequence). With 3 bases removed from V and 1 base from J, the gap between germline ends came to 9 bases. This CDR3 is 14 amino acids long. The CDR3 nucleotides read TGTGCCAGTAGTATCGGGACAACGAACACTGAAGCTTTCTTT. Translated: CASSIGTTNTEAFF.

The chain combines TRBV20-1 with TRBJ2-7; D is unclear. Germline CDR1 and CDR2: DFQATT and SNEGSKA (reference sequence). The CDR3 covers 11 residues. In DNA form, the CDR3 reads TGCAGCGTACTTAGCTCCTACGAGCAGTACTTC. Translation gives CSVLSSYEQYF.

The chain employs TRBV10-3 and TRBJ1-1; D ambiguous. Between the trimmed V and J ends, which lost 4 bases and 1 base, there was a span of 1 base. The germline gives CDR1 ENHRY, CDR2 SYGVKD. This CDR3 comprises 11 residues. The CDR3 here is CAISANTEAFF. The CDR3 coding sequence is TGTGCCATCAGTGCGAACACTGAAGCTTTCTTT.

This clone was counted once. The rearrangement uses TRBV7-9 and TRBJ1-2; D might be TRBD1 (6 bases). The CDR3 covers 13 residues. CDR1 is SEHNR, CDR2 FQNEAQ, per germline (reference sequence). The germline V and J ends were trimmed by 1 base and 7 bases, with 10 bases remaining between them. The CDR3 is CASSLEGGFGYTF. CDR3 coding DNA: TGTGCCAGCAGCTTAGAGGGGGGATTTGGCTACACCTTC.

V usage is TRBV30 and J usage is TRBJ2-3; 7 bases fit TRBD2. Per the germline V gene, CDR1 is GTSNPN and CDR2 is SVGIG (reference sequence). The CDR3 is 14 amino acids. V was pared by 5 bases and J by 0 bases, with 5 bases of the junction left unmatched. CDR3 coding DNA: TGTGCCTGGCGACTAGCTGGGAGCACAGATACGCAGTATTTT. This sequence encodes CAWRLAGSTDTQYF.

In the case of this clone: In the same sample, other DNA sequences code for this CDR3. The chain carries TRBV18 and TRBJ1-1; possibly TRBD1 for D (5 bases). V dropped 5 bases and J dropped 1 base, with 11 bases sitting between them. Germline loops: CDR1 KGHSH, CDR2 LQKENI. The CDR3 contains 14 residues. This CDR3 is CASSSGTENTEAFF. Here the CDR3 DNA reads TGTGCCAGCTCAAGCGGGACTGAGAACACTGAAGCTTTCTTT.

The V gene is TRBV6-5, the J gene TRBJ1-1; D is possibly TRBD1 (6 bases). Per the germline V gene, CDR1 is MNHEY and CDR2 is SVGAGI. CDR3 length: 15 residues. With 5 bases removed from V and 1 base from J, the gap between germline ends came to 14 bases. The CDR3 sequence is CASSAFGTSNTEAFF. For the CDR3, the DNA is TGTGCCAGCAGTGCTTTCGGGACATCGAACACTGAAGCTTTCTTT.

This clone was counted once. The chain has TRBV7-9 and TRBJ2-7, with a weak D call TRBD1 (7 bases). The CDR3 runs to 15 residues. V lost 0 bases and J lost 2, with 11 bases in between. Germline V CDR1 and CDR2: SEHNR, FQNEAQ (reference sequence). The CDR3 protein is CASSLAGGGPYEQYF. The CDR3 nucleotides are TGTGCCAGCAGCTTAGCAGGAGGGGGCCCCTACGAGCAGTACTTC.

This clone was recorded a few times. J is TRBJ1-2 and V is TRBV21-1. TRBV21-1 constitutes a pseudogene. CDR3 size: 17 residues. This chain's CDR3 is CASSNPGGGGDNYGYTF. DNA for the CDR3: TGTGCCAGCAGCAACCCCGGGGGAGGGGGCGACAACTATGGCTACACCTTC.